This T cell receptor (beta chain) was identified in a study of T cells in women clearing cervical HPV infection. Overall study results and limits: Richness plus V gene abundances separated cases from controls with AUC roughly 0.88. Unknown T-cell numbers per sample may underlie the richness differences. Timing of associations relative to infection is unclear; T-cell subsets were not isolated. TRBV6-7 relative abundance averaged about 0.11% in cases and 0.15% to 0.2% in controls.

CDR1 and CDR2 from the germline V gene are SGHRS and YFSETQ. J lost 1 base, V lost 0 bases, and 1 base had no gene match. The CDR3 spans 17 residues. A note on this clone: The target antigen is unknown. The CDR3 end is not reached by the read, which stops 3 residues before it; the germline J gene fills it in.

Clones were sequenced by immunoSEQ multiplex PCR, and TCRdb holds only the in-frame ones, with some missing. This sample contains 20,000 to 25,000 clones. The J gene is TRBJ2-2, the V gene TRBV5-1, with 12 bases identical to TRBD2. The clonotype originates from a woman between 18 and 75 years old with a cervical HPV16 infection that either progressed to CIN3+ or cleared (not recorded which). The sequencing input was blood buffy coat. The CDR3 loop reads CASSLVLAGGNTGELFF. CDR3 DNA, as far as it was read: TGCGCCAGCAGCTTGGTACTAGCGGGGGGGAACACCGGGGAG.